Shown below are 6 T cell receptor beta chains from a single sample sequenced in a study of cytomegalovirus exposure and HLA in healthy donors listed by TCRdb under 2017. Receptor libraries were prepared by the immunoSEQ multiplex PCR assay. For the multiplex PCR, a mixture combining 60 forward primers for TCR Vbeta segments and 13 reverse primers for TCR Jbeta segments was used. In its TCRdb copy, this immuneACCESS table keeps in-frame sequences only and misses some clones. Where compared with another copy, unresolved V genes explain less than half of these, and the others have no known cause. The table of this sample itemizes 130,000 to 150,000 clones. About 2.5% of the sample is held by the ten biggest clonotypes. The sample taken for sequencing was PBMCs. The receptors were gathered from a man aged 40-49 years in good health and CMV-seronegative.

The rearrangement links TRBV5-6 to TRBJ2-1, with TRBD1 matching over 9 bases. Germline CDR1 SGHDT, CDR2 YYEEEE. With V trimmed by 0 bases and J by 7 bases, 2 bases remained unmatched. The CDR3 is 14 amino acids. This CDR3 is CASSLAGTGNEQFF. For the CDR3, the DNA is TGTGCCAGCAGCTTGGCCGGGACAGGGAATGAGCAGTTCTTC.

The gene calls are TRBV5-5 and TRBJ2-5; 12 nucleotides match TRBD1. The CDR3 spans 15 residues. Germline CDR1 reads SGHKS; CDR2 reads YYEKEE (reference sequence). V was clipped by 5 bases and J by 5 bases; unmatched bases: 7. The chain's CDR3 is CASRPGTGGAETQYF. The CDR3 DNA is TGTGCCAGCAGACCCGGGACAGGGGGCGCGGAGACCCAGTACTTC.

The rearrangement joins TRBV7-2 to TRBJ2-3, with 7 bases lining up with TRBD2. The CDR3 is 14 residues long. After removal of 7 bases from V and 4 bases from J, the junction contained 8 bases not matched to a gene. Germline V lookup: CDR1 SGHTA, CDR2 FQGNSA. The DNA for the CDR3 is TGTGCCAGCAAGGTCGGGCTAGCGGCAGATACGCAGTATTTT. Translation gives CASKVGLAADTQYF.

This rearrangement joins TRBV5-4 to TRBJ1-3, with D unresolved. Germline assignment: CDR1 SGHNT and CDR2 YYREEE (reference sequence). This CDR3 spans 17 amino acids. V dropped 0 bases and J dropped 2 bases, with 15 bases sitting between them. The CDR3 coding sequence is TGTGCCAGCAGCTTGGGAGGGAGCGGCTCTCCTGGAAACACCATATATTTT. Encoded protein: CASSLGGSGSPGNTIYF.

The chain is built from TRBV7-2 and TRBJ1-4; maybe TRBD1 (5 bases). CDR3 size: 15 residues. The V gene's germline CDR1 is SGHTA and CDR2 FQGNSA. V lost 4 bases to trimming and J lost 6 bases, with 15 bases between them. DNA of the CDR3: TGTGCCAGCAGCTCCCAGGGTGGCGCGTATGAAAAACTGTTTTTT. Translating it yields CASSSQGGAYEKLFF.

The rearrangement links TRBV5-1 to TRBJ2-7; D may be TRBD1 (6 bases). With 4 bases removed from V and 2 bases from J, the gap between germline ends came to 13 bases. The CDR3 covers 14 residues. Germline lookup yields CDR1 SGHRS and CDR2 YFSETQ. CDR3 sequence: CASSIDRTPYEQYF. The CDR3 region has the DNA TGCGCCAGCAGCATCGACAGGACCCCCTACGAGCAGTACTTC.